Here is one TCR beta chain with its context. This sample is part of a study of blood T cell repertoires in COVID-19. Study-level background: Acute and convalescent COVID-19 specimens originated in the United States, Italy and Spain.

V shed 0 bases and J 9 bases; nucleotides not matched to a gene: 6. CDR3 length equals 15 residues. Germline assignment: CDR1 KGHSH and CDR2 LQKENI. Study processing details: Estimation of nucleated cell counts was performed using reference gene primer amplification. Profiled with immunoSEQ multiplex PCR; TCRdb holds only in-frame clones, not every one. The DNA gave D and trimming, while V, J and clone size come from that table. Of 150,000 to 200,000 clones listed, 82% were seen once; the top ten hold about 8.4%. The sequenced sample consisted of peripheral blood. The sequence was obtained from a woman in her 70s with acute or convalescent COVID-19. J is TRBJ2-1 and V is TRBV18, with 9 bases aligning to TRBD2. The CDR3 protein is CASSPPSGGRGEQFF. The CDR3 DNA follows: TGTGCCAGCTCACCACCTAGCGGGGGCCGCGGTGAGCAGTTCTTC.